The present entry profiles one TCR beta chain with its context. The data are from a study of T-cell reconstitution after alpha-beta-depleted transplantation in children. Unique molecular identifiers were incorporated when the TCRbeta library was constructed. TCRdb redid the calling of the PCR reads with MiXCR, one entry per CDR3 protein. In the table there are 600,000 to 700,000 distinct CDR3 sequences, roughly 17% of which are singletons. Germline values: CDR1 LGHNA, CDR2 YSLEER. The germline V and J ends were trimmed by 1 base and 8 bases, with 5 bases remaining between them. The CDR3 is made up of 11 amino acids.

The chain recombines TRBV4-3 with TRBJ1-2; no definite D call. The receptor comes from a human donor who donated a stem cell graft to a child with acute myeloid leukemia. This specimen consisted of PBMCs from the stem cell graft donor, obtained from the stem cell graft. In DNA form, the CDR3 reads TGCGCCAGCAGCCAAGCGGGAGGCTACACCTTC. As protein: CASSQAGGYTF.